This record covers a single T cell receptor beta chain. Its target is unknown. The data were taken from a study of long-term antiretroviral therapy in people with HIV. About the research overall: It was about a decade after the earliest samples that the 2015 immediate-ART recommendation appeared.

This CDR3 comprises 16 residues. Germline CDR1 is ENHRY and CDR2 is SYGVKD. Trimming took 7 bases from V and 10 from J; bases not matched to a gene: 16. It was version v3.0 of the immunoSEQ assay that was run at survey level. Generated by immunoSEQ multiplex PCR, the TCRdb table keeps only in-frame clones and is missing some. The table lists tens of thousands of clones, roughly 95% of them singletons. General study findings and limits: Dominating the repertoire at all time points were the clones that expanded before ART. Specimens of blood were obtained during about 2004 to 2018, possibly under older ART regimens.

This clonotype was sampled from a man aged 25 to 40 with HIV. The sequenced sample was unsorted PBMCs, obtained roughly 6 years after starting antiretroviral therapy. V gene TRBV10-3 combines with J gene TRBJ2-1, with 10 bases matching TRBD1. The CDR3 is CAITHEHGTGAGEQFF. CDR3 nucleotides: TGTGCCATCACCCACGAACACGGGACAGGGGCAGGGGAGCAGTTCTTC.